The source of this T cell receptor (beta chain) is a study of blood T cell repertoires in COVID-19. Germline V CDR1 and CDR2: SGHTA, FQGTGA. This CDR3 comprises 14 residues. The ends were cut back, 3 bases at V and 5 bases at J, with 8 bases in the middle. Clones were sequenced by immunoSEQ multiplex PCR, and TCRdb holds only the in-frame ones, with some missing. Of about 370,000 clones listed, around 87% were seen once; the top ten hold 6.5%. The sequenced sample consisted of peripheral blood. J is TRBJ2-6 and V is TRBV7-3, with D hard to call. The TCR was taken from a man younger than 35 with active or convalescent COVID-19. Here the CDR3 reads CASSFPTRANVLTF. As DNA, the CDR3 is TGTGCCAGCAGCTTCCCGACACGGGCCAACGTCCTGACTTTC. Combining the CDR3 with reference TRBV7-3 and TRBJ2-6 gives the whole variable domain GAGVSQTPSNKVTEKGKYVELRCDPISGHTALYWYRQSLGQGPEFLIYFQGTGAADDSGLPNDRFFAVRPEGSVSTLKIQRTERGDSAVYLCASSFPTRANVLTFGAGSRLTVL.